These 11 T cell receptor beta chains originate from one sample sequenced in a study of tissue T cells after allogeneic stem cell transplantation. TCRdb keeps only in-frame clones here, not all; method: immunoSEQ multiplex PCR. The data contain roughly 6,800 clones, roughly half of them seen just once; the ten biggest clones take up roughly 5%. Specified time point: mouse harvest day 7 after allogeneic transplant. Mouse grafts combined 10^7 T-cell-depleted bone marrow cells with 10^6 splenic CD5+ T cells. Sample: gut tissue. The receptors stem from a female BALB/c mouse given C57BL/6 T cells with graft-versus-host disease after an allogeneic hematopoietic cell transplant.

Note on this clone: The germline and genes are mouse ones. The read is 1 residue too short to cover the CDR3 end, so that end is filled in from the germline J gene. The gene calls are TRBV5 and TRBJ2-3; 7 bases are a match to TRBD2. The germline CDR1 and CDR2 sequences are LGHNA and YNLKQL (reference sequence). CDR3 length: 16 amino acids. The J segment lost 0 bases and the V segment lost 4 bases, leaving 7 bases of the junction unmatched. This CDR3 reads CASSPLGGGSAETLYF. The sequenced CDR3 bases are TGTGCCAGCAGCCCCCTCGGTGGGGGGAGTGCAGAAACGCTGTAT.

This clone turned up a few times. The genes are named according to mouse. The read terminates 1 residue ahead of where the CDR3 ends, so the germline J gene completes it. V is TRBV3 and J is TRBJ2-7, with 12 positions matching TRBD2. The V gene end was trimmed by 5 bases and the J gene end by 3 bases; junction bases not matched to a gene: 5. The germline CDR1 and CDR2 sequences are SNHLY and FYNGKV (reference sequence). The CDR3 is made up of 15 amino acids. Partial CDR3 DNA: TGTGCCAGCAGCCCGGGACTGGGGGGCTTCTATGAACAGTAC. This encodes CASSPGLGGFYEQY. Given in full, the CDR3 is CASSPGLGGFYEQYF. Full variable domain (missing parts from reference TRBV3 and TRBJ2-7): GPKVLQIPSHQIIDMGQMVTLNCDPVSNHLYFYWYKQILGQQMEFLVNFYNGKVMEKSKLFKDQFSVERPDGSYFTLKIQPTALEDSAVYFCASSPGLGGFYEQYFGPGTRLTVL.

A word on this clone: The germline and genes are mouse ones. The observed sequence ends 1 residue before the CDR3 terminus, with the missing tail filled in from the germline J gene. The chain joins TRBV4 to TRBJ2-4; 13 bases map to TRBD2. The V and J ends lost 5 bases and 8 bases, in that order; junction bases with no gene match: 4. The CDR3 contains 14 residues. Per the germline V gene, CDR1 is LGHDT and CDR2 is YNNKQL (reference sequence). Here the CDR3 reads CASSRTGGATTLYF. CDR3 DNA (partial): TGTGCCAGCAGCCGGACTGGGGGGGCAACCACCTTGTAC. Variable domain in full (rest from reference TRBV4 and TRBJ2-4): ETAVFQTPNYHVTQVGNEVSFNCKQTLGHDTMYWYKQDSKKLLKIMFSYNNKQLIVNETVPRRFSPQSSDKAHLNLRIKSVEPEDSAVYLCASSRTGGATTLYFGAGTRLSVL.

Concerning this clone itself: Germline and genes here are mouse. This same CDR3 is encoded by further DNA sequences in the sample. The CDR3 is CASSLQGTNERLFF. CDR3 DNA, as far as it was read: TGTGCAAGCAGCTTACAGGGGACCAACGAAAGATTATTT. This chain connects TRBV16 to TRBJ1-4; the D gene is possibly TRBD1 (6 bases). Read coverage stops 1 residue before the CDR3 terminus; the germline J gene supplies the remainder. V was trimmed by 2 bases and J by 3 bases, leaving 7 bases between them. In germline, CDR1 is SGHSA, CDR2 FRNQAP. The CDR3 extends over 14 amino acids.

This clone came up a few times. The gene symbols are mouse symbols. The CDR3 goes on 1 residue after the read ends, and that part is filled in from the germline J gene. The V and J genes are TRBV12-2 and TRBJ2-5; 10 bases map to TRBD2. CDR3 length: 15 residues. The germline V gene has CDR1 SGHLS and CDR2 HYDKME. The V and J ends lost 4 bases and 2 bases, in that order; junction bases with no gene match: 5. CDR3 DNA (partial): TGTGCCAGCTCCCGACTGGGGGGTAGCCAAGACACCCAGTAC. This sequence encodes CASSRLGGSQDTQY. The full CDR3 protein reads CASSRLGGSQDTQYF.

By proportion, this clone is medium-sized. The gene names given are mouse names. The DNA ends 1 residue before the CDR3 does, and the rest of the CDR3 is filled in from the germline J gene. This chain joins TRBV15 and TRBJ2-4; D gene ambiguous. Germline V gives CDR1 SGHND, CDR2 FRSKSL. This CDR3 is 12 amino acids long. V was cut by 2 bases and J by 7 bases, with 7 bases left in between. The part of the CDR3 DNA that was read is TGTGCCAGCAGTTTAAACAGCTACACCTTGTAC. This sequence encodes CASSLNSYTLY. The entire CDR3 protein is CASSLNSYTLYF. Combining the CDR3 with reference TRBV15 and TRBJ2-4 gives the whole variable domain DAGVTQTPRHEVAEKGQTIILKCEPVSGHNDLFWYRQTKIQGLELLSYFRSKSLMEDGGAFKDRFKAEMLNSSFSTLKIQPTEPKDSAVYLCASSLNSYTLYFGAGTRLSVL.

This clone has just a few counts. These gene names are mouse names. Here the CDR3 reads CASQGAGQNTLYF. Partial CDR3 DNA: TGTGCCAGCCAGGGGGCTGGTCAAAACACCTTGTAC. The chain is built from TRBV26 and TRBJ2-4, with 8 nucleotides matching TRBD1. The sequenced fragment ends 1 residue before the CDR3 boundary, so the rest is inferred from the germline J gene. The CDR3 extends over 13 amino acids. With 8 bases clipped from V and 1 base from J, the junction kept 2 bases outside the gene matches. Germline V lookup: CDR1 KGHPV, CDR2 FQNQEV (reference sequence).

A note on this clone: Gene names are the mouse ones. The read stops 1 residue short of the end of the CDR3; the missing end is completed from the germline J gene. The rearrangement links TRBV29 to TRBJ1-1; D unclear. CDR1 and CDR2 from the germline V gene are MSHET and SYDVDS. The V gene lost 6 bases and the J gene lost 0 bases, with 2 bases spanning the gap. There are 11 residues in the CDR3. The CDR3 spells CASRSNTEVFF. The DNA read from the CDR3 is TGTGCTAGCAGGTCAAACACAGAAGTCTTC.

Note on this clone: Gene names are mouse gene names. This CDR3 reads CASSGGGSAETLYF. The CDR3 bases that were read are TGTGCCAGCAGTGGGGGGGGGAGTGCAGAAACGCTGTAT. The chain combines TRBV13-3 with TRBJ2-3; 7 bases line up with TRBD2. The missing CDR3 end, 1 residue past where the read stops, is filled in from the germline J gene. V was pared by 3 bases and J by 0 bases, with 1 base of the junction left unmatched. The germline V gene has CDR1 NNHDY and CDR2 SYVADS. The CDR3 extends over 14 amino acids.

About this clone itself: Here the gene names and germline are mouse. The read ends 1 residue before the CDR3 terminus; that terminus is restored from the germline J gene. J is TRBJ2-4 and V is TRBV26; D may be TRBD2 (7 bases). Trimming cost V 5 bases and J 3 bases, with 12 bases left between them. The germline gives CDR1 KGHPV, CDR2 FQNQEV (reference sequence). The CDR3 length is 14 residues. The covered CDR3 bases are TGTGCCAGCAGTATTCTGGGGGCGCAAAACACCTTGTAC. Translation: CASSILGAQNTLY. The complete CDR3 protein is CASSILGAQNTLYF. Full variable domain (missing parts from reference TRBV26 and TRBJ2-4): NSKVIQTPRYLVKGQGQKAKMRCIPEKGHPVVFWYQQNKNNEFKFLINFQNQEVLQQIDMTEKRFSAECPSNSPCSLEIQSSEAGDSALYLCASSILGAQNTLYFGAGTRLSVL.

To note about this clone: Germline and genes: mouse. The DNA ends 1 residue before the CDR3 does, and the rest of the CDR3 is filled in from the germline J gene. The gene calls are TRBV13-2 and TRBJ1-2, with 9 bases that match TRBD1. This CDR3 is built from 15 residues. The germline gives CDR1 NNHNN, CDR2 SYGAGS (reference sequence). Trimming at V came to 3 bases and at J to 1 base, leaving 4 bases not matched to a gene. The CDR3 reads CASGGPGQGNSDYTF. The sequenced part of the CDR3 DNA is TGTGCCAGCGGTGGCCCGGGACAGGGAAACTCCGACTACACC.